The rows below give T cell receptor beta chains drawn from one sample of a study of blood T cell repertoires in COVID-19. TCRdb's copy holds only in-frame clones and misses some; the assay was immunoSEQ multiplex PCR. The data show under 450,000 clones, with roughly 77% seen just once and roughly 1.2% held by the top ten. Specimen: peripheral blood. All receptors derive from a human donor with acute or convalescent COVID-19. The donor label of this sample is uncertain. CDR3s include the opening cysteine and the closing phenylalanine or tryptophan. A D gene is named only where the DNA matches it firmly.

j_call	d_call	v_call	cdr3_aa	cdr3_nt
TRBJ2-7	-	TRBV3-1/TRBV3-2	CASSQGWTDYEQYF	TGTGCCAGCAGCCAAGGTTGGACAGACTACGAGCAGTACTTC
TRBJ1-6	-	TRBV11-2	CASSLERTVDNSPLHF	TGTGCCAGCAGCTTAGAAAGGACAGTTGATAATTCACCCCTCCACTTT
TRBJ1-1	-	TRBV9	CASSEGTEAFF	TGTGCCAGCAGTGAGGGGACAGAAGCTTTCTTT
TRBJ1-1	TRBD1	TRBV5-1	CASSLQGAGDTEAFF	TGCGCCAGCAGCTTACAGGGGGCGGGAGACACTGAAGCTTTCTTT
TRBJ2-5	TRBD1	TRBV5-1	CASSWTGRTVWETQYF	TGCGCCAGCAGCTGGACAGGCCGGACCGTGTGGGAGACCCAGTACTTC
TRBJ2-1	-	TRBV25-1	CASSKSETVVNEQFF	TGTGCCAGCAGTAAATCGGAGACAGTCGTCAATGAGCAGTTCTTC
TRBJ1-1	-	TRBV5-1	CASSLDGQRGNTEAFF	TGCGCCAGCAGCTTGGACGGACAGCGCGGAAACACTGAAGCTTTCTTT
TRBJ2-5	-	TRBV30	CAFGRGQETQYF	TGTGCCTTTGGACGGGGACAAGAGACCCAGTACTTC
TRBJ2-1	-	TRBV28	CASSFFRGNEQFF	TGTGCCAGCAGTTTTTTCCGGGGCAATGAGCAGTTCTTC
TRBJ2-1	TRBD2	TRBV5-5	CASSFRTSGNEQFF	TGTGCCAGCAGCTTTAGGACTAGCGGTAATGAGCAGTTCTTC